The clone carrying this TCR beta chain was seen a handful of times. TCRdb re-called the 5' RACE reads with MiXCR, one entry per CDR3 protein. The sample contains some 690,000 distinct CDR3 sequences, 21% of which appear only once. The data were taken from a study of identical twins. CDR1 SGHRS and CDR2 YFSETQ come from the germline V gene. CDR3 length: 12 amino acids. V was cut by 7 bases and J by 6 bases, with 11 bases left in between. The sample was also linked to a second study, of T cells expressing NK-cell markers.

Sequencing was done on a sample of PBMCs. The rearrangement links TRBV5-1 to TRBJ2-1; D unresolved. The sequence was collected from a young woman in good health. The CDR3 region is CASGVLGNEQFF. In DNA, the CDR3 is TGCGCCAGCGGAGTTCTGGGCAATGAGCAGTTCTTC.